The 14 T cell receptor beta chains reported below all come from one sample, sequenced in a study of cytomegalovirus exposure and HLA in healthy donors (dated by TCRdb to about 2017). Libraries were prepared through the immunoSEQ multiplex PCR assay. The multiplex PCR relied on a mix of 60 forward primers for TCR Vbeta segments and 13 reverse primers for TCR Jbeta segments. TCRdb stores this immuneACCESS table with in-frame sequences only. Part of the clones is absent; in the studies checked, under half of the shortfall reflects unresolved V genes, and no reason is known for the rest. Present in this sample are some 130,000 clones, around 80% of which were seen just once. The ten most abundant clones make up about 2.5% of the sample. What was sequenced was PBMCs. All receptors come from a man aged 45-65 years in good health and CMV-seronegative.

V is TRBV7-6 and J is TRBJ2-7; tentative D call: TRBD1 (6 bases). Germline values: CDR1 SGHVS, CDR2 FNYEAQ. Deletions cut 1 base from V and 5 bases from J, with 12 bases between. The CDR3 has 14 amino acids. CDR3 sequence: CASSLGTGKDEQYF. CDR3 nucleotide sequence: TGTGCCAGCAGCTTAGGCACAGGGAAGGACGAGCAGTACTTC.

The J gene is TRBJ1-6, the V gene TRBV5-4; 7 positions match TRBD1. CDR3 size: 15 residues. From germline, CDR1 is SGHNT and CDR2 YYREEE (reference sequence). V lost 2 bases to trimming and J lost 5 bases; unmatched junction nucleotides: 4. The CDR3 region is CASSFPGQHNSPLHF. The CDR3 DNA reads TGTGCCAGCAGCTTTCCGGGACAGCATAATTCACCCCTCCACTTT.

This chain connects TRBV5-1 to TRBJ1-1; TRBD1 agrees at 8 bases. The V and J ends lost 6 bases and 7 bases, in that order; junction bases with no gene match: 11. Per the germline V gene, CDR1 is SGHRS and CDR2 is YFSETQ. The CDR3 length is 14 residues. The CDR3 region is CASTQTAGGFEAFF. CDR3 bases: TGCGCCAGCACCCAAACGGCAGGGGGCTTTGAAGCTTTCTTT.

This rearrangement joins TRBV9 to TRBJ2-5; 10 bases are a match to TRBD2. Germline loops: CDR1 SGDLS, CDR2 YYNGEE. The CDR3 totals 16 residues. Trimming removed 5 bases from V and 5 bases from J; junction bases left unmatched: 12. The CDR3 protein is CASSWLSGGAEETQYF. CDR3 nucleotides: TGTGCCAGCAGTTGGTTAAGCGGGGGGGCCGAGGAGACCCAGTACTTC. Full variable domain (remainder filled in from reference TRBV9 and TRBJ2-5): DSGVTQTPKHLITATGQRVTLRCSPRSGDLSVYWYQQSLDQGLQFLIQYYNGEERAKGNILERFSAQQFPDLHSELNLSSLELGDSALYFCASSWLSGGAEETQYFGPGTRLLVL.

The rearrangement joins TRBV2 to TRBJ2-1; 7 bases line up with TRBD1. CDR3 length: 15 amino acids. Unmatched junction bases numbered 2, after V lost 3 bases and J lost 0 bases. Germline V gives CDR1 SNHLY, CDR2 FYNNEI. The CDR3, as DNA: TGTGCCAGCAGTGAGACAGGGACCTCCTACAATGAGCAGTTCTTC. It specifies CASSETGTSYNEQFF.

Written as DNA, the CDR3 is TGTGCCAGCAGTGAAGGCGGGGACTCCTACAATGAGCAGTTCTTC. As protein: CASSEGGDSYNEQFF. The chain combines TRBV2 with TRBJ2-1; tentative D call: TRBD2 (6 bases). The CDR3 spans 15 residues. The ends were cut back, 1 base at V and 0 bases at J, with 7 bases in the middle. Germline V gene sequence: CDR1 SNHLY, CDR2 FYNNEI.

The chain joins TRBV27 to TRBJ1-3; no definite D call. Germline CDR1 is MNHEY and CDR2 is SMNVEV (reference sequence). V lost 6 bases and J 0 bases, leaving 3 bases between the germline ends. The CDR3 is 12 residues long. CDR3 residues: CASSYSGNTIYF. For the CDR3, the DNA is TGTGCCAGCAGCTACTCTGGAAACACCATATATTTT.

This clone was counted a few times. This rearrangement joins TRBV6-1 to TRBJ2-7; tentatively, D is TRBD2 (7 bases). With 10 bases removed from V and 4 bases from J, the gap between germline ends came to 17 bases. CDR1 and CDR2 from the germline V gene are MNHNS and SASEGT. CDR3 size: 13 residues. CDR3 in amino acids: CATDAGASYEQYF. CDR3 sequence (DNA): TGTGCCACCGACGCGGGGGCATCTTACGAGCAGTACTTC.

The rearrangement links TRBV25-1 to TRBJ1-2, with TRBD1 identical over 7 bases. CDR3 length: 13 amino acids. Germline assignment: CDR1 MGHDK and CDR2 SYGVNS. J was trimmed by 4 bases and V by 6 bases; bases with no gene match: 5. Here the CDR3 reads CASSQGQLYGYTF. The CDR3 DNA follows: TGTGCCAGCAGCCAGGGACAGCTCTATGGCTACACCTTC.

CDR3 in DNA: TGTGCCAGCAGCCTAGGCCTGGGGACAATAGTCACTGAAGCTTTCTTT. This sequence encodes CASSLGLGTIVTEAFF. The chain links TRBV14 to TRBJ1-1; TRBD1 is a possible D gene (6 bases). This CDR3 has 16 residues. CDR1 and CDR2 (germline): SGHDN, FVKESK. Trimming shortened V by 4 bases and J by 4 bases, and 19 bases separated the two germline ends.

V usage is TRBV5-1 and J usage is TRBJ2-7; 7 positions match TRBD2. Trimming at V came to 1 base and at J to 4 bases, leaving 5 bases not matched to a gene. Germline CDR1 SGHRS, CDR2 YFSETQ. The CDR3 is made up of 14 amino acids. CDR3 protein: CASSLTLGGYEQYF. In DNA, the CDR3 is TGCGCCAGCAGCTTGACCTTGGGGGGGTACGAGCAGTACTTC.

V gene TRBV15 combines with J gene TRBJ2-1; 12 nucleotides match TRBD2. The germline gives CDR1 LNHNV, CDR2 YYDKDF (reference sequence). CDR3 length: 16 residues. V gave up 0 bases and J gave up 5 bases; unmatched junction bases: 2. CDR3 DNA sequence: TGTGCCACCAGCAGAGATAGACTAGCGGGGGACAATGAGCAGTTCTTC. As protein: CATSRDRLAGDNEQFF.

This clone was seen only a few times. The chain joins TRBV4-2 to TRBJ1-2; 10 nucleotides line up with TRBD1. Germline CDR1 LGHNA, CDR2 YNFKEQ. This CDR3 is 17 amino acids long. V was clipped by 1 base and J by 2 bases; unmatched bases: 7. For the CDR3, the DNA is TGTGCCAGCAGCCAAGGTTTCGACAGGGGGCGAAACTATGGCTACACCTTC. Amino acids: CASSQGFDRGRNYGYTF.

The chain combines TRBV9 with TRBJ1-5; possible D gene TRBD1, 5 bases. The CDR3 runs to 14 residues. Germline CDR1 and CDR2: SGDLS and YYNGEE. V lost 1 base and J lost 7, with 12 bases in between. The CDR3 sequence is CASSVQGSGQPQHF. CDR3 nucleotide sequence: TGTGCCAGCAGCGTACAGGGAAGTGGGCAGCCCCAGCATTTT.